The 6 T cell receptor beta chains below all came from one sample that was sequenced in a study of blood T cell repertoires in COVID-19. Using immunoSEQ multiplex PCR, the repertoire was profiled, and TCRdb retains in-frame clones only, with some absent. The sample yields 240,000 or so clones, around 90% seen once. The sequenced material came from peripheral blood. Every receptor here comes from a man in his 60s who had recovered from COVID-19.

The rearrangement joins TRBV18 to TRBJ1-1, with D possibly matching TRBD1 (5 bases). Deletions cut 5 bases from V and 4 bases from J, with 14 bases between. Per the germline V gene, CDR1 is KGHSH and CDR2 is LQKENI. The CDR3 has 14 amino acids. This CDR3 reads CASSSGSGGTEAFF. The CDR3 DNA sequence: TGTGCCAGCTCATCCGGATCGGGGGGCACTGAAGCTTTCTTT.

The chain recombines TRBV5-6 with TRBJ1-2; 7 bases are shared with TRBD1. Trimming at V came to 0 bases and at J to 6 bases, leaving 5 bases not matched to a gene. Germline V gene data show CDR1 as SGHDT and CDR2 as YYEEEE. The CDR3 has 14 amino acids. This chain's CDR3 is CASSLASTGNGYTF. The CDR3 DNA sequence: TGTGCCAGCAGCTTGGCTTCGACAGGGAATGGCTACACCTTC.

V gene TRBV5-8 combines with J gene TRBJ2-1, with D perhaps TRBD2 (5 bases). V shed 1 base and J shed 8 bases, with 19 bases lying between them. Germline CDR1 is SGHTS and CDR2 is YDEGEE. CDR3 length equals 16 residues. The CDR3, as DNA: TGTGCCAGCAGCTTGTTTCCTAGCCCCTTGAGCGATGAGCAGTTCTTC. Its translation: CASSLFPSPLSDEQFF.

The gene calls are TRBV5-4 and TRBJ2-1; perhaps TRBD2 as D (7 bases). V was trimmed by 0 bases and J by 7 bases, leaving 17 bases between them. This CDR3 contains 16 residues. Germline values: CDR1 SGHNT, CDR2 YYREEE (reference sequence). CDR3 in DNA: TGTGCCAGCAGCTTGGCCGGGGGGCTGGGGTATAATGAGCAGTTCTTC. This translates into CASSLAGGLGYNEQFF.

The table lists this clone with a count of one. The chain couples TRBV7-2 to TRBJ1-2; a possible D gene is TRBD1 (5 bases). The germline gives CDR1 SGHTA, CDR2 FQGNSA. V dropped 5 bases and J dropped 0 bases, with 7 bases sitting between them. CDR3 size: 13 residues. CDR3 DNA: TGTGCCAGCAGCACAGGAGCTAACTATGGCTACACCTTC. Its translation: CASSTGANYGYTF.

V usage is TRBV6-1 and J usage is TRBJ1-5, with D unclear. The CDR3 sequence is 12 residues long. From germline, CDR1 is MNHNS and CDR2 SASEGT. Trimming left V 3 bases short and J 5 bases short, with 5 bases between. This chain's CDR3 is CASSDPDQPQHF. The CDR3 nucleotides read TGTGCCAGCAGTGACCCCGATCAGCCCCAGCATTTT.